This T cell receptor beta chain was sequenced for a study of a mutant IDH1 vaccine in newly diagnosed glioma. In the study overall: Averaging around 42 years of age, treated patients were about 60% male and about 38% female.

Sequenced by immunoSEQ multiplex PCR; TCRdb stores in-frame clones only, minus some. The data contain around 100,000 clones, about 90% of them seen just once; the ten biggest clones take up 0.77%. Described time point: week 47, end of study. Every single dose of the vaccine, 300 ug of mutant IDH1 20-mer peptide, came with topical imiquimod. A note on this clone: Its antigen is still unknown.

V lost 3 bases to trimming and J lost 4 bases, with 15 bases between them. Germline CDR1 SGHRS, CDR2 YFSETQ. The CDR3 runs to 15 residues. The material was PBMCs, obtained from a glioma patient whose treatment included an IDH1 peptide vaccine. The rearrangement links TRBV5-1 to TRBJ2-3; tentatively, D is TRBD2 (5 bases). This clonotype originated in a woman between 45 and 60 years old with glioma. Here the CDR3 reads CASSSEALPPDTQYF. The CDR3 bases are TGCGCCAGCAGCTCGGAGGCCCTACCCCCAGATACGCAGTATTTT.